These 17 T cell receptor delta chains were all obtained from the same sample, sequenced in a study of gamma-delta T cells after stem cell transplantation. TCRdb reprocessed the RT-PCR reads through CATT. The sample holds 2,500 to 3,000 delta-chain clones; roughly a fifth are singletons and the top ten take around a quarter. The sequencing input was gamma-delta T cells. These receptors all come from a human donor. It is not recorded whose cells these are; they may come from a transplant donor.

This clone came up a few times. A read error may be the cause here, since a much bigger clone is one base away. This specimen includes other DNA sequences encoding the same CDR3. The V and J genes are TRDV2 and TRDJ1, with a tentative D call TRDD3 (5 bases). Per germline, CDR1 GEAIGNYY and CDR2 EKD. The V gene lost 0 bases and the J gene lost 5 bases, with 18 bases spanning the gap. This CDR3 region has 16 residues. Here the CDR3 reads CACDTVGSGRADKLIF. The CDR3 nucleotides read TGTGCCTGTGACACCGTGGGGTCTGGGCGGGCTGATAAACTCATCTTT.

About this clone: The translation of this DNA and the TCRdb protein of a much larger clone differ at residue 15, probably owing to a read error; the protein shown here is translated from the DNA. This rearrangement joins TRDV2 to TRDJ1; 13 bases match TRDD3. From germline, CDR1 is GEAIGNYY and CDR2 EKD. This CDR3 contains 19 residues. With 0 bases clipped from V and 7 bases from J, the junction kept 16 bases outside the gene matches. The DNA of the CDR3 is TGTGCCTGTGACACCGTCAGCCGGACTGGGGGATACGGTGGAGCTAAACTCATCTTT. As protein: CACDTVSRTGGYGGAKLIF.

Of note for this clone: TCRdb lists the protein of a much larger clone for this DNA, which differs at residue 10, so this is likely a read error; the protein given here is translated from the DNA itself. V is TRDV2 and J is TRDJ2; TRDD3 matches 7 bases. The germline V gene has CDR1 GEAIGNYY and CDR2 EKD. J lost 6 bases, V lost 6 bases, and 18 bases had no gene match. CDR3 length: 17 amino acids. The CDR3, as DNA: TGTGCCTGTTCCCCGACTGGGGACCTCAACTTCTCAGCACAACTCTTCTTT. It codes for CACSPTGDLNFSAQLFF.

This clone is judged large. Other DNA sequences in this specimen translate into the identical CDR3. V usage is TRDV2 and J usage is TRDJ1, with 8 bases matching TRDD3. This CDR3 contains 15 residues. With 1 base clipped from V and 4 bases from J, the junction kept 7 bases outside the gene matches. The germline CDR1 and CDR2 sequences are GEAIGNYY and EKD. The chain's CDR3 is CACDTLGEKGDKLIF. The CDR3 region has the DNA TGTGCCTGTGACACTCTGGGGGAAAAAGGCGATAAACTCATCTTT.

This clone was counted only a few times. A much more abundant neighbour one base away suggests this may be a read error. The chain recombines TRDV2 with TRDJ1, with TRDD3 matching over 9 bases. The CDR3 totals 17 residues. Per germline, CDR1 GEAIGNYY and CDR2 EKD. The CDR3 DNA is TGTGCCTGTGACTCACTGGGGGAGGCCGCTTACACCGATAAATTCATCTTT. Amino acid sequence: CACDSLGEAAYTDKFIF.

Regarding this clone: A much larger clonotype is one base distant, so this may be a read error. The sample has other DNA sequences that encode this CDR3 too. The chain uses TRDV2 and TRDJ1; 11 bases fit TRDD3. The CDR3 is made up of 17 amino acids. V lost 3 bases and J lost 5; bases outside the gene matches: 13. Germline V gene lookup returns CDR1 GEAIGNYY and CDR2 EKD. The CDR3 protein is CACDAIVLGDITDKLIF. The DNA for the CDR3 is TGTGCCTGTGACGCTATCGTACTGGGGGATATTACAGATAAACTCATCTTT.

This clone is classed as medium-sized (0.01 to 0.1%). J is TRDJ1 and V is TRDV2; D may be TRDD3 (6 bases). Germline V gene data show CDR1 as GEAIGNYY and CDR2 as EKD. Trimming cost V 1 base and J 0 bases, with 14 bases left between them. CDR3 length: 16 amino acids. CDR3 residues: CACDTMVGAYTDKLIF. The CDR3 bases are TGTGCCTGTGACACGATGGTGGGGGCCTACACCGATAAACTCATCTTT.

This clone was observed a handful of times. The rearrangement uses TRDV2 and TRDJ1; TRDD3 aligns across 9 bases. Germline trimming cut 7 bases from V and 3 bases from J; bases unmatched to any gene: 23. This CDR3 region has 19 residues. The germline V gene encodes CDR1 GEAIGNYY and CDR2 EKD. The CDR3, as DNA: TGTGCCTGCGATAACCTTGACTGGGGGAAGTCTTCCGGGGCCGATAAACTCATCTTT. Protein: CACDNLDWGKSSGADKLIF.

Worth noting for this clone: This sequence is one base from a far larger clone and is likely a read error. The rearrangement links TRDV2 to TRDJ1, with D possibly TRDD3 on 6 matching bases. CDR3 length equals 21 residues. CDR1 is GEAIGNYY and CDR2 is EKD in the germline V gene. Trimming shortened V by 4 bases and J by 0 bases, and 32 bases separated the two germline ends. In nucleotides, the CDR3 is TGTGCCTGTGAACCGCTACTTTCGTTGAGCGGGGGAACCCAGTACACCGATAAACTCATCTTT. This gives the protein CACEPLLSLSGGTQYTDKLIF.

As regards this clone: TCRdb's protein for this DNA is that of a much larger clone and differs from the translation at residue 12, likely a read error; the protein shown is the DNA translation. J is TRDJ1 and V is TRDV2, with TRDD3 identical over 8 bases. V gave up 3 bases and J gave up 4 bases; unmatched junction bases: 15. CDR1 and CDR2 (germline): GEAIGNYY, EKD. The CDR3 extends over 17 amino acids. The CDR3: CACDYWGDHSYNDKLIF. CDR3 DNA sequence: TGTGCCTGTGACTACTGGGGGGACCATTCGTACAACGATAAACTCATCTTT.

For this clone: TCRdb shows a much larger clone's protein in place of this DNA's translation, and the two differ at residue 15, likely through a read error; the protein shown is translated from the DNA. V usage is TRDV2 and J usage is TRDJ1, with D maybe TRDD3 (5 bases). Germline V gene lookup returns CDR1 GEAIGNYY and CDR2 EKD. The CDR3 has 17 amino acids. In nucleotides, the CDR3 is TGTGCCTGTGACACTGTCCTCGGGATTGGTCATACCGATAAATTCATCTTT. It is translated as CACDTVLGIGHTDKFIF.

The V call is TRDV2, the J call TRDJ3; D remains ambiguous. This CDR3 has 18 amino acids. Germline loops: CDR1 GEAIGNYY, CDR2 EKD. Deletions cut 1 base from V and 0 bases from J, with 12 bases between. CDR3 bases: TGTGCCTGTGACACTGCGGGACCTAGCTCCTGGGACACCCGACAGATGTTTTTC. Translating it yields CACDTAGPSSWDTRQMFF.

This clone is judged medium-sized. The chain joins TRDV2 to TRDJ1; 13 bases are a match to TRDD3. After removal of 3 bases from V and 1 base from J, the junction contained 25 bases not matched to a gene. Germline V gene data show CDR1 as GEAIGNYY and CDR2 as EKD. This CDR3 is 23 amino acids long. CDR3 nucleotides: TGTGCCTGTGACCCCTTACTGGGGGATACGCGGGATTCTAAACATCTTCGCACCGATAAACTCATCTTT. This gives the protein CACDPLLGDTRDSKHLRTDKLIF.

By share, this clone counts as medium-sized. The CDR3 coding sequence is TGTGCCTGTGACACTCTGGGGGGCCCAGGCGATAAACTCATCTTT. Protein sequence: CACDTLGGPGDKLIF. The chain couples TRDV2 to TRDJ1, with 7 bases lining up with TRDD3. V shed 1 base and J 4 bases; nucleotides not matched to a gene: 8. The CDR3 is made up of 15 amino acids. Germline loops: CDR1 GEAIGNYY, CDR2 EKD.

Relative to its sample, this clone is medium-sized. As DNA, the CDR3 is TGTGCCTGTGACACCCTGAAGAGTACTGGGGGTTCCTCTTACACCGATAAACTCATCTTT. Translated, it gives CACDTLKSTGGSSYTDKLIF. The chain combines TRDV2 with TRDJ1; 8 bases match TRDD3. The CDR3 has 20 residues. Trimming cost V 0 bases and J 0 bases; bases outside gene matches: 17. The germline V gene has CDR1 GEAIGNYY and CDR2 EKD.

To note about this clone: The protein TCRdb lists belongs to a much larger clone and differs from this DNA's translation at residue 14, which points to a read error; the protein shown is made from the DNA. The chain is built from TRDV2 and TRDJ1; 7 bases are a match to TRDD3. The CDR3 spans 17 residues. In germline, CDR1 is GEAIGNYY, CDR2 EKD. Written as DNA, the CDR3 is TGTGCCTGTGACACCCTGGGGGCAGAAGGATACACCGATCAACTCATCTTT. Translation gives CACDTLGAEGYTDQLIF.

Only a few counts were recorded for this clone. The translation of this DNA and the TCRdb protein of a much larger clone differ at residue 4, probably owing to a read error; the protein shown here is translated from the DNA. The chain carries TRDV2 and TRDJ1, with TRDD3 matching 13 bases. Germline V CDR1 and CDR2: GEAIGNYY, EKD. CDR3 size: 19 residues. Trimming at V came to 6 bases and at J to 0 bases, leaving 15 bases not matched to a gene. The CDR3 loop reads CACNPVLGDTRVYTDKLIF. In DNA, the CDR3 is TGTGCCTGTAACCCCGTACTGGGGGATACGCGCGTATACACCGATAAACTCATCTTT.